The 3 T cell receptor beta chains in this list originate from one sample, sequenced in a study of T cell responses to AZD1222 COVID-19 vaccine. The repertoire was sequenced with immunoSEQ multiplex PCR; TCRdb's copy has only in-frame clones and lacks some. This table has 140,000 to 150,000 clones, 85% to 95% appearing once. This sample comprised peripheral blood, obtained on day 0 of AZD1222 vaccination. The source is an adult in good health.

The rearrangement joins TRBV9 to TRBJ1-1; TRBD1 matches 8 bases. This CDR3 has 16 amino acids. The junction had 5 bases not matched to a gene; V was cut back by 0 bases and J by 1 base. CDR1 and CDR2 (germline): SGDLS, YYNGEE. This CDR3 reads CASSVGTGGENTEAFF. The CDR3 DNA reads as TGTGCCAGCAGCGTAGGAACAGGGGGAGAGAACACTGAAGCTTTCTTT.

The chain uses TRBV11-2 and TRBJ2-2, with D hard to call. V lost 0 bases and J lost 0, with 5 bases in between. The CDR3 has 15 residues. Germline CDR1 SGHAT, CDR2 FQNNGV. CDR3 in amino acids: CASSLDIANTGELFF. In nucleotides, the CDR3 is TGTGCCAGCAGCTTAGATATCGCGAACACCGGGGAGCTGTTTTTT.

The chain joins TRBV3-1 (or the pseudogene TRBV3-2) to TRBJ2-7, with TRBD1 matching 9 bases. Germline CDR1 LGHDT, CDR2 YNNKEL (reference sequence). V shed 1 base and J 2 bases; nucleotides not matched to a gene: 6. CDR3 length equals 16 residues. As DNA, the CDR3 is TGTGCCAGCAGCCAAGCGGACAGGGGCCCCCCCTACGAGCAGTACTTC. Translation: CASSQADRGPPYEQYF.